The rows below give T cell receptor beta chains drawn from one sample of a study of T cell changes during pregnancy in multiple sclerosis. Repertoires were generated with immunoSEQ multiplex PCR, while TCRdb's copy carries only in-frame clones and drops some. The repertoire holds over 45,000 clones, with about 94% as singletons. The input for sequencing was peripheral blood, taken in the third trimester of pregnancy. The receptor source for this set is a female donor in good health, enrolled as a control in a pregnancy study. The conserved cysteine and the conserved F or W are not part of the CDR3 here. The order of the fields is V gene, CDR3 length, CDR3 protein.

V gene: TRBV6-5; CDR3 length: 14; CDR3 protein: ASSYTQGRAKNIQY
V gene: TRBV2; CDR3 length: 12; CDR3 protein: ASSVEQRTPGYT
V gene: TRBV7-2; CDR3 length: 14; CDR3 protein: ASSIIRSGGVETQY
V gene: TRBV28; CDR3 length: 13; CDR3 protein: ASNSDRGRNEKLF
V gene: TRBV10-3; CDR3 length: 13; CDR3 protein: AIRGPGQGEETQY
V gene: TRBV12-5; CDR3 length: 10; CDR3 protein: ASSIEDQPQH
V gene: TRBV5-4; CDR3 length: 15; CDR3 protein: ASSPTGGSSGANVLT
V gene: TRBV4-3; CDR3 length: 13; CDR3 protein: ASSQGSGGRHEQY
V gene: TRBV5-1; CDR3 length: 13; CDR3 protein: ASSLYRGDTGELF
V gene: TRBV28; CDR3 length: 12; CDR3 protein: ASREGSSYNEQF
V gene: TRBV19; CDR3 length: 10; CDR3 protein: ASQGEATEAF
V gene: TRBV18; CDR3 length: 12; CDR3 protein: ASSPGLASNEQF
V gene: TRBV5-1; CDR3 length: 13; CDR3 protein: ASRLETGAGQPQH
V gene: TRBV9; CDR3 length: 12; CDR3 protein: ASSVGQWNSPLH
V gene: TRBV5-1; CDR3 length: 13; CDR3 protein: ASSLGTGQNYGYT
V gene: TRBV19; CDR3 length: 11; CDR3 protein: ASSLPRGREQF
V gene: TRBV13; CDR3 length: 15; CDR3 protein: ASSAYRDRGIGTEAF
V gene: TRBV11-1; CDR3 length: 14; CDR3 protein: ASRPTSGGATDTQY
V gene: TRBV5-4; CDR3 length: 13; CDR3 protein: ASSLGASSGNTIY
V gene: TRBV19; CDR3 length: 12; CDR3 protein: ASSPGTGPGELF
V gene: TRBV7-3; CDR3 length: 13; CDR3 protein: ASSLGARWSNEQF
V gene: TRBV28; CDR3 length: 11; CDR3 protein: ASGASSGEKLF
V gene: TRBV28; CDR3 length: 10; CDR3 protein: ASSSPLYTQY
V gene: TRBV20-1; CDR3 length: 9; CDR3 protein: SAFLSGGQY
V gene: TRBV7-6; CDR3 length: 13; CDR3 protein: ASSSGLALGETQY
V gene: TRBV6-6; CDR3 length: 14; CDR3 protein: ASSYSRARGGGEQF